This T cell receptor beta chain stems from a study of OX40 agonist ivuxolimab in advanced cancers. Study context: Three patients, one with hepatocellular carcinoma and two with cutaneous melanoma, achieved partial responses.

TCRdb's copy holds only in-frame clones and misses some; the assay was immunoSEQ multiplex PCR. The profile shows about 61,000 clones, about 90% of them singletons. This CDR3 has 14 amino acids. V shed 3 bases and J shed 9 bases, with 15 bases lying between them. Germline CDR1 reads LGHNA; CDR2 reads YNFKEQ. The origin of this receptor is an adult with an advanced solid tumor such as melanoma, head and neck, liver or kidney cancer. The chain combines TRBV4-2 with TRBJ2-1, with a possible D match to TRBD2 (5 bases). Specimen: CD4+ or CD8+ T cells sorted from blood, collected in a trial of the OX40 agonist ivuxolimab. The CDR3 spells CASSQKGLAGEQFF. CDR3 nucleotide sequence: TGTGCCAGCAGCCAGAAGGGCCTAGCCGGTGAGCAGTTCTTC.